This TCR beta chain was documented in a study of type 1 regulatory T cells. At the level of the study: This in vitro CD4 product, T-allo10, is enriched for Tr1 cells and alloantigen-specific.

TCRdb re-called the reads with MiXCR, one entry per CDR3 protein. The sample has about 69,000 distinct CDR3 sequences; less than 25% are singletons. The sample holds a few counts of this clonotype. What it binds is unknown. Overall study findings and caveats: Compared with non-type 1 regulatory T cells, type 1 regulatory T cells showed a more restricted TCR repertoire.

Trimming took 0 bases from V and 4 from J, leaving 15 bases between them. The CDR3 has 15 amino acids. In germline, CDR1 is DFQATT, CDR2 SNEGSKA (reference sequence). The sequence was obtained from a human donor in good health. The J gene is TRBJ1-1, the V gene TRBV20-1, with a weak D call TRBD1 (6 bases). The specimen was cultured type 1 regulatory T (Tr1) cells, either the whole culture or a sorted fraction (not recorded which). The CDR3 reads CSARDQSKGVTEAFF. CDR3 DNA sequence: TGCAGTGCTAGAGATCAATCCAAGGGGGTCACTGAAGCTTTCTTT.